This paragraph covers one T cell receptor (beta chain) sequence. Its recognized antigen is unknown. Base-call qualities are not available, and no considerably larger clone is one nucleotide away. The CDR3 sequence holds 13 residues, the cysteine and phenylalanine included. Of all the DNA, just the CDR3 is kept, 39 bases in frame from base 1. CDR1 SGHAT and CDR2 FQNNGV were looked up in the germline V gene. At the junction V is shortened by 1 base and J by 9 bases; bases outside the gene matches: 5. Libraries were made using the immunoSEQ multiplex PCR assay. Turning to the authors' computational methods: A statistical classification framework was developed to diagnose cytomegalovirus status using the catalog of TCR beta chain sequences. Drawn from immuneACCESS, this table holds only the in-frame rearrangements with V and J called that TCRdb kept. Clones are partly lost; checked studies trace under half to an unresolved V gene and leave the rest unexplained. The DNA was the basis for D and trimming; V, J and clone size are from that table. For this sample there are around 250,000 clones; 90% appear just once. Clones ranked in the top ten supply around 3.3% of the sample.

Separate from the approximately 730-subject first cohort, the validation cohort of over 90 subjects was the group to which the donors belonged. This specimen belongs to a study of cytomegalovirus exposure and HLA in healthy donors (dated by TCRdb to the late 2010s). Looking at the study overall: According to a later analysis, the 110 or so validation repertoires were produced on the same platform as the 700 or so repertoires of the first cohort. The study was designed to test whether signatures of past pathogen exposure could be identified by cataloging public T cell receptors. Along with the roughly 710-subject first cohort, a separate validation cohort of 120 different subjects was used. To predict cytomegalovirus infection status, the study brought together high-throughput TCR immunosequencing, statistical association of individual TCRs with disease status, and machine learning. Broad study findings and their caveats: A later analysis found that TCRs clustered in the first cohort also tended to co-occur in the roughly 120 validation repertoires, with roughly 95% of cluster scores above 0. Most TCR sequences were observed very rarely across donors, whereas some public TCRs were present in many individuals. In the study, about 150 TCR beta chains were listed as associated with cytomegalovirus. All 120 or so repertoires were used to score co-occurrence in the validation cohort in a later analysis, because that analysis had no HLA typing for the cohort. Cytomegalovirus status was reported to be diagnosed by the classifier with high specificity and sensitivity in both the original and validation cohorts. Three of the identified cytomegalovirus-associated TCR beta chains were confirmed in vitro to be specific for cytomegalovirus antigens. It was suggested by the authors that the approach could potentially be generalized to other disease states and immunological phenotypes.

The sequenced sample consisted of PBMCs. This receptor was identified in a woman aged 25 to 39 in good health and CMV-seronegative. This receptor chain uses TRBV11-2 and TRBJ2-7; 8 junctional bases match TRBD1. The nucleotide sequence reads TGTGCCAGCAGCTTAGCGGACAGGGAGGCGCAGTACTTC. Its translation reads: CASSLADREAQYF.